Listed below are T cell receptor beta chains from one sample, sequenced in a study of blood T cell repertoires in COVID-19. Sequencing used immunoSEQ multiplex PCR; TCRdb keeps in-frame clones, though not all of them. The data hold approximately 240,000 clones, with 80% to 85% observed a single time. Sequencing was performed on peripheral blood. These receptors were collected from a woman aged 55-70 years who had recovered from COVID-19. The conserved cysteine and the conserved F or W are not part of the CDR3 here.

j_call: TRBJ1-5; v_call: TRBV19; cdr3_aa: ASSTSGAGNQPQH
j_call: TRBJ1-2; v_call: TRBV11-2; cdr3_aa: ASNQGTAEGYGYT
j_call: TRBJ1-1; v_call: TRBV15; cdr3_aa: ATSRGFGTGSN
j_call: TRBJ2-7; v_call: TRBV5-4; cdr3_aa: ASRIGTGDIYEQY
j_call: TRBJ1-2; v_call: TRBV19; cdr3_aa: ASRNRVYGYGYT
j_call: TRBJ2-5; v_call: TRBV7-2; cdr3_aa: ASSSRSGGFGETQY
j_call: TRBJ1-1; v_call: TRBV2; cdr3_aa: ASQLRGGTEAF
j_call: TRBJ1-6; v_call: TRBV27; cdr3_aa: ASSEQGSSYNSPLH
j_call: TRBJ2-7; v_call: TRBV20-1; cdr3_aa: STFAGGEQY
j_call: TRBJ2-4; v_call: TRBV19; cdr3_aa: ASTPGVAKNIQY
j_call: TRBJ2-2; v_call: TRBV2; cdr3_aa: ASSPVTGNTGELF
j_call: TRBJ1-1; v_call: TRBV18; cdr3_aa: ASSPTGGLNTEAF
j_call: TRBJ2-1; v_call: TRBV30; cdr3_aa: AWSFGQGARNEQF
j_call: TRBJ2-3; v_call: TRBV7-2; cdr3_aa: ASSLANGGSTDTQY
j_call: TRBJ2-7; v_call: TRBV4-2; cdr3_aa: ASSTISQARDRAYEQY
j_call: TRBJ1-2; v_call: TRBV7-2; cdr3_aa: ASSFTGTGAWGYGYT
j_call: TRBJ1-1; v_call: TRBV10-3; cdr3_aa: AISANFDRMNTEAF
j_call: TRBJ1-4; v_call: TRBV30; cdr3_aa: AWSTGQGSNEKLF
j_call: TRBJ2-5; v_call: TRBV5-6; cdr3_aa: ASSLDNRIYRETQY
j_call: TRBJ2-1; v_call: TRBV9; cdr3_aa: ASRAPGSDEQF
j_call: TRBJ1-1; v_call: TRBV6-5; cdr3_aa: ASHRGRGGTEAF
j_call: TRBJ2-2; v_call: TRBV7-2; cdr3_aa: ASMGSVNTGELF
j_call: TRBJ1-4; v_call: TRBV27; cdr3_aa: ASSLTGTGDEKLF
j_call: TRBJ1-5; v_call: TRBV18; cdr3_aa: ASSATVGGLDQPQH
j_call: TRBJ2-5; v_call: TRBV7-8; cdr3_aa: ASSFIGDQETQY
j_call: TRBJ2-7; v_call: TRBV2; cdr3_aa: ASSEAGTGGEQY
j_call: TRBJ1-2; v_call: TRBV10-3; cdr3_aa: AISESGRDYGYT
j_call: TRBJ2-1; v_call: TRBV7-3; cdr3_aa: ASSPRRGNNEQF
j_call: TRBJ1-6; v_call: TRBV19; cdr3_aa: ASSIPLTGVGSPLH
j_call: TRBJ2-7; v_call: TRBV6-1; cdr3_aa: ASSGAGFKSSYEQY
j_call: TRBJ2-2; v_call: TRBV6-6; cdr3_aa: ASSYYEEPTGELF
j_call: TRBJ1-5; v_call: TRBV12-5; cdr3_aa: ASGYSRIYSNQPQH
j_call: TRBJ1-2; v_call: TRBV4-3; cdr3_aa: ASSQTGTGRTNYGYT
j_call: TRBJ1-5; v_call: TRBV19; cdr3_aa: ASSIAGTAGNQPQH
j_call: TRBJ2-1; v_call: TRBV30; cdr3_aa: AWSRTGVFSYNEQF
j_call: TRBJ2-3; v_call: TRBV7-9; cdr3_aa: ASSLTSGGALQY
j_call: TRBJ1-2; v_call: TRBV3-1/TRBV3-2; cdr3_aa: ASSQPGAYGYT
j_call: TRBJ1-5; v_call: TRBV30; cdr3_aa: AWALGGNQPQH
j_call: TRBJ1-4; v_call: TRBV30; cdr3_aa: AWSEGGKLF
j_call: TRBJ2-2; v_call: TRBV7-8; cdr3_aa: ASSPRSGENTGELF
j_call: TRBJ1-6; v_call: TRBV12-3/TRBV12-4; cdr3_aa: ASRTTGHSPLH
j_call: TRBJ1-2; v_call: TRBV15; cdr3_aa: ATSRETGGYGYT
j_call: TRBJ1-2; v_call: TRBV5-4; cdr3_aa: ASSLTGTLGYT
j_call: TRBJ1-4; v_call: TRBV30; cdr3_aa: AWSVLGAGEKLF
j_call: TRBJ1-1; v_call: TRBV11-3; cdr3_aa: ASSLSVSTEAF
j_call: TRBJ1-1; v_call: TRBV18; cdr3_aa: ASSTGSNTEAF
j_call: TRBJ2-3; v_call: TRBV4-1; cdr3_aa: ASSLGASGVTDTQY
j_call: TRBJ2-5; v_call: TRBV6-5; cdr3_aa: ASSRTGEETQY
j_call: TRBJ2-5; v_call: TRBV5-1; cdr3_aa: ASSLQGETQY
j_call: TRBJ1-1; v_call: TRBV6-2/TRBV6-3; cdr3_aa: ASSYSGGLDTEAF
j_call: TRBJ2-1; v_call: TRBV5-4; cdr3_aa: ASSLEWDSYNEQF
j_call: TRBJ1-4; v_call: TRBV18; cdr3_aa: ASSPASNEKLF
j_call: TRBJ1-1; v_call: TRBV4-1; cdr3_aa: ASSQQGAGIGNTEAF
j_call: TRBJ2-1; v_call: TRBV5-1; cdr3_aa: ASSLTGNNEQF
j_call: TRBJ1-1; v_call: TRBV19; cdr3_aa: ASSIGIGDSEAF
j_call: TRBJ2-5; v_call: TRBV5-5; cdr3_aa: ASSFSGGVQETQY
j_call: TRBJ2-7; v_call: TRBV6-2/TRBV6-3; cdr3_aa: ASSFGQVPY
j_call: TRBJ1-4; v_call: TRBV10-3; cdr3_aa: ATQFATNEKLF
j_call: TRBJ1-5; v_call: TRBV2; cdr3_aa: ASSEDEGADQPQH